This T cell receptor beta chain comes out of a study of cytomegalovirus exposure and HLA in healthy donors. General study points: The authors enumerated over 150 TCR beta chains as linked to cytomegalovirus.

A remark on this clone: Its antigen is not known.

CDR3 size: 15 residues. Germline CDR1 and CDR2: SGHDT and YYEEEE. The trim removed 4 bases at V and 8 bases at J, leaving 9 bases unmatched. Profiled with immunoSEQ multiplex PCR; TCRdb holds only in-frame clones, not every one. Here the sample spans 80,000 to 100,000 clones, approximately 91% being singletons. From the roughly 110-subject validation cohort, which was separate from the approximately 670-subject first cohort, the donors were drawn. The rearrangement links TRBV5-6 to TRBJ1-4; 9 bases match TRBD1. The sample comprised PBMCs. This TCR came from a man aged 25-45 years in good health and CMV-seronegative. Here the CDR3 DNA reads TGTGCCAGCAGCCTCCCGACAGGGGGAAGGGAAAAACTGTTTTTT. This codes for CASSLPTGGREKLFF. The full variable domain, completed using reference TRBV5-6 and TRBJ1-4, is DAGVTQSPTHLIKTRGQQVTLRCSPKSGHDTVSWYQQALGQGPQFIFQYYEEEERQRGNFPDRFSGHQFPNYSSELNVNALLLGDSALYLCASSLPTGGREKLFFGSGTQLSVL.